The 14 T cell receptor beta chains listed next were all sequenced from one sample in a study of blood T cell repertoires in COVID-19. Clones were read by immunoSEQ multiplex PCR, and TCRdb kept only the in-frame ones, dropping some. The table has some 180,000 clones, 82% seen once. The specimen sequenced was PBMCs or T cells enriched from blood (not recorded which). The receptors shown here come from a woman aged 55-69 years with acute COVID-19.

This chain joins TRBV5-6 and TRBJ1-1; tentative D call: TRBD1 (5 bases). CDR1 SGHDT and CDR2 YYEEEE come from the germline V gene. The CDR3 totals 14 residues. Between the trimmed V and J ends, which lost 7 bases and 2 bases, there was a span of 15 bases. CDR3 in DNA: TGTGCCAGCTCGCACCAGGGACTTAACACTGAAGCTTTCTTT. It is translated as CASSHQGLNTEAFF.

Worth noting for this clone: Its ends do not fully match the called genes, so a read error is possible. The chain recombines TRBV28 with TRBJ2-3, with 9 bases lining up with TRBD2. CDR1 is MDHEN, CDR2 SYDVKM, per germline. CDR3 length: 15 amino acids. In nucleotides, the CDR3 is TGTGCCACCAGTTTAGTTCAACTAGCGGGTAATACGCAGTATTTT. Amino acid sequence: CATSLVQLAGNTQYF.

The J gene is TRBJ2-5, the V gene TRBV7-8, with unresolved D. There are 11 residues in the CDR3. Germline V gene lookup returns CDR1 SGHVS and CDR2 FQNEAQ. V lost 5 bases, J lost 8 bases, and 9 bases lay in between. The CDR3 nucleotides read TGTGCCAGCAGCCCCCTAGTTACCCAGTACTTC. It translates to CASSPLVTQYF.

The CDR3 reads CASSLFVSSGSGELFF. As DNA, the CDR3 is TGTGCCAGCAGCTTGTTCGTGTCTAGCGGGAGCGGGGAGCTGTTTTTT. The chain carries TRBV5-5 and TRBJ2-2; 10 bases map to TRBD2. Losses at the gene ends were 1 base for V and 7 bases for J; bases not matched to a gene: 7. Germline values: CDR1 SGHKS, CDR2 YYEKEE (reference sequence). The CDR3 covers 16 residues.

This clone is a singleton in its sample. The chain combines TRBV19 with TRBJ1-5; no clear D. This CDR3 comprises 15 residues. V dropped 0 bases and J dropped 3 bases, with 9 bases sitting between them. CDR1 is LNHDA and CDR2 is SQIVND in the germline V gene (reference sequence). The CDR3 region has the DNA TGTGCCAGTAGTATAGACAGGATACTCAATCAGCCCCAGCATTTT. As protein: CASSIDRILNQPQHF. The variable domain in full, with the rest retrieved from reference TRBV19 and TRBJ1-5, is DGGITQSPKYLFRKEGQNVTLSCEQNLNHDAMYWYRQDPGQGLRLIYYSQIVNDFQKGDIAEGYSVSREKKESFPLTVTSAQKNPTAFYLCASSIDRILNQPQHFGDGTRLSIL.

CDR3 DNA: TGTGCCAGCGGACCTCCCAGACTAGCGGGAGTGGGAGAGACCCAGTACTTC. Residues: CASGPPRLAGVGETQYF. The rearrangement links TRBV7-2 to TRBJ2-5, with 12 bases that match TRBD2. The germline CDR1 and CDR2 sequences are SGHTA and FQGNSA. After removal of 8 bases from V and 4 bases from J, the junction contained 14 bases not matched to a gene. CDR3 size: 17 residues.

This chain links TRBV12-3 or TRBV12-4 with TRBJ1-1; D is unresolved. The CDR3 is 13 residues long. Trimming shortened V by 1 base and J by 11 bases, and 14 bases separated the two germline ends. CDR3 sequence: CASSLVHRRGAFF. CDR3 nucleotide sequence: TGTGCCAGCAGTTTAGTCCACCGCCGGGGTGCTTTCTTT.

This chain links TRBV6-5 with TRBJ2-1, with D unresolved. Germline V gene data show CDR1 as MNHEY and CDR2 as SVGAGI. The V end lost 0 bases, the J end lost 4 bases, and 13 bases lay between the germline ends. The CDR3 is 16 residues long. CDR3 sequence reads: CASSYSSAEPYNEQFF. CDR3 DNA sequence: TGTGCCAGCAGTTACTCATCGGCGGAGCCGTACAATGAGCAGTTCTTC.

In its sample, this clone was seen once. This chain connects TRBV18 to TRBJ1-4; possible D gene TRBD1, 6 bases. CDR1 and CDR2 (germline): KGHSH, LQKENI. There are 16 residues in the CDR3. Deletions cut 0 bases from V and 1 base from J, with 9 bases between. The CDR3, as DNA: TGTGCCAGCTCACCACCGGGGGGGCAAACTAATGAAAAACTGTTTTTT. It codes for CASSPPGGQTNEKLFF. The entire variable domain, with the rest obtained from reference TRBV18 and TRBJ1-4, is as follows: NAGVMQNPRHLVRRRGQEARLRCSPMKGHSHVYWYRQLPEEGLKFMVYLQKENIIDESGMPKERFSAEFPKEGPSILRIQQVVRGDSAAYFCASSPPGGQTNEKLFFGSGTQLSVL.

DNA for the CDR3: TGTGCCGTCCGACCCAACGGACAGTCCAGCTCCTACGAGCAGTACTTC. It encodes CAVRPNGQSSSYEQYF. J is TRBJ2-7 and V is TRBV19, with a weak D call TRBD1 (6 bases). The CDR3 runs to 16 residues. The germline V gene has CDR1 LNHDA and CDR2 SQIVND (reference sequence). The V and J ends lost 11 bases and 0 bases respectively, with 23 bases between them. Looking up the rest from reference TRBV19 and TRBJ2-7 gives the full variable domain: DGGITQSPKYLFRKEGQNVTLSCEQNLNHDAMYWYRQDPGQGLRLIYYSQIVNDFQKGDIAEGYSVSREKKESFPLTVTSAQKNPTAFYLCAVRPNGQSSSYEQYFGPGTRLTVT.

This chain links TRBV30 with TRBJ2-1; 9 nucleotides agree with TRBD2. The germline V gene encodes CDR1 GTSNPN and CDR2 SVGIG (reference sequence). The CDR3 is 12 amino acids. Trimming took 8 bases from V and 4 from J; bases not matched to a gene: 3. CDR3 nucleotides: TGTGCCCAAGCGGGAGGTTACAATGAGCAGTTCTTC. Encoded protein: CAQAGGYNEQFF.

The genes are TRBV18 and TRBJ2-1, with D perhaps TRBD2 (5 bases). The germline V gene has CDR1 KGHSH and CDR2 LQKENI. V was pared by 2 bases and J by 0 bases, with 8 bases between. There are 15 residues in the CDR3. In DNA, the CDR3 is TGTGCCAGCTCACCAGGGGAGAGCTCCTACAATGAGCAGTTCTTC. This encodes CASSPGESSYNEQFF. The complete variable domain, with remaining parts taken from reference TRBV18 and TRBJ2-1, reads NAGVMQNPRHLVRRRGQEARLRCSPMKGHSHVYWYRQLPEEGLKFMVYLQKENIIDESGMPKERFSAEFPKEGPSILRIQQVVRGDSAAYFCASSPGESSYNEQFFGPGTRLTVL.

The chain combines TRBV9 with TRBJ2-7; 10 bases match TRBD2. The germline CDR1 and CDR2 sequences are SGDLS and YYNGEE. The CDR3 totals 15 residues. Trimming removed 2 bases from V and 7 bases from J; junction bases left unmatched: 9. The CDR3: CASSVSGGALEEQYV. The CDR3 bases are TGTGCCAGCAGCGTCAGCGGGGGGGCCTTGGAGGAGCAGTACGTC.

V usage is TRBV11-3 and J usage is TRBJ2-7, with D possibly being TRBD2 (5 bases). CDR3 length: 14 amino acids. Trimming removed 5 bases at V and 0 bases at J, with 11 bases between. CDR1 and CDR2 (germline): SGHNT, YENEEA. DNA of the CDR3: TGTGCCAGCAGCCCCGGACTCGGCTCCTACGAGCAGTACTTC. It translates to CASSPGLGSYEQYF.